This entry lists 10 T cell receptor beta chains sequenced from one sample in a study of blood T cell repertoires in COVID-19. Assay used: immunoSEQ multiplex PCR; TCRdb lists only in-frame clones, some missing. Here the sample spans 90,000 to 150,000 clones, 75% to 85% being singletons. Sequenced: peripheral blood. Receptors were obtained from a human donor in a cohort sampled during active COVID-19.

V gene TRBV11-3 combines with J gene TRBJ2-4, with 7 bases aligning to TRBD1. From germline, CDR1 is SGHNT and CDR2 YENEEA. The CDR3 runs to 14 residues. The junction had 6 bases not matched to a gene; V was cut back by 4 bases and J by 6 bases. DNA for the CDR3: TGTGCCAGCAGCTCGGGACAGAGGCCAAACATTCAGTACTTC. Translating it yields CASSSGQRPNIQYF. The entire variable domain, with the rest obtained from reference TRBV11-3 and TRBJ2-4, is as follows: EAGVVQSPRYKIIEKKQPVAFWCNPISGHNTLYWYLQNLGQGPELLIRYENEEAVDDSQLPKDRFSAERLKGVDSTLKIQPAELGDSAVYLCASSSGQRPNIQYFGAGTRLSVL.

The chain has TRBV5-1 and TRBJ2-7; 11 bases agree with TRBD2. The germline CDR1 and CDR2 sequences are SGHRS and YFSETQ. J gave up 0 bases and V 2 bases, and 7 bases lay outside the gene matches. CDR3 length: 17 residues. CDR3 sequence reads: CASSFTSGGFSSYEQYF. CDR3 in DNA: TGCGCCAGCAGCTTTACTAGCGGGGGTTTTAGCTCCTACGAGCAGTACTTC.

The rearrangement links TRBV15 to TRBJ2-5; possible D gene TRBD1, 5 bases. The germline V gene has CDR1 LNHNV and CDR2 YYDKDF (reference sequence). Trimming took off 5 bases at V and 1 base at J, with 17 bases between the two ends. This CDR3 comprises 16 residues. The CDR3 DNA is TGTGCCACCAGCGAGGCCGCTCTGGGGCCCCAAGAGACCCAGTACTTC. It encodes CATSEAALGPQETQYF.

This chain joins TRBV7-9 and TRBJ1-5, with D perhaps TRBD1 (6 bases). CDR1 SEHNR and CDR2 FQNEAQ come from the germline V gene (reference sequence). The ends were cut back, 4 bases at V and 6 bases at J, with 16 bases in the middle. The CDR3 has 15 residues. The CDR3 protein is CASSWGTGSSQPQHF. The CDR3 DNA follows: TGTGCCAGCAGCTGGGGAACAGGGTCAAGTCAGCCCCAGCATTTT.

The CDR3 loop reads CASSFLQGSSYEQYF. Here the CDR3 DNA reads TGCGCCAGCAGCTTCTTACAGGGGAGCTCCTACGAGCAGTACTTC. This sequence joins TRBV4-1 and TRBJ2-7; TRBD1 agrees at 7 bases. This CDR3 has 15 amino acids. Germline V lookup: CDR1 MGHRA, CDR2 YSYEKL. V trimming: 5 bases; J trimming: 0 bases; junction bases outside the gene matches: 7.

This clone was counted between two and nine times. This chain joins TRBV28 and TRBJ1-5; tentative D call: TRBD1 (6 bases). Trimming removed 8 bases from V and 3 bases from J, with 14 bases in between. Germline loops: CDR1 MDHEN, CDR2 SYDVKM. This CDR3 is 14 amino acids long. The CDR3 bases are TGTGCCAGCCAAGGGGGAGGGCCCAATCAGCCCCAGCATTTT. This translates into CASQGGGPNQPQHF.

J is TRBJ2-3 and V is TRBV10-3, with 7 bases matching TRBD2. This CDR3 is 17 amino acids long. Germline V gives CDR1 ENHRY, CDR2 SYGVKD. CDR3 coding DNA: TGTGCAGTTTCCGTAGGCCGGGGCGGGGGTCATGGGGATACGCAGTATTTT. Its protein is CAVSVGRGGGHGDTQYF.

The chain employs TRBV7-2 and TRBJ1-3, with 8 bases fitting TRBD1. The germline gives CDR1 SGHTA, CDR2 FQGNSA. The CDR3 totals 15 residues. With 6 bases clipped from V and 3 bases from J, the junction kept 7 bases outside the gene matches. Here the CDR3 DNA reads TGTGCCAGCAGGTCAGGGGGCGCCGATGGAAACACCATATATTTT. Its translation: CASRSGGADGNTIYF. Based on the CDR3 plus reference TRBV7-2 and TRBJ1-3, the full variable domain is GAGVSQSPSNKVTEKGKDVELRCDPISGHTALYWYRQSLGQGLEFLIYFQGNSAPDKSGLPSDRFSAERTGGSVSTLTIQRTQQEDSAVYLCASRSGGADGNTIYFGEGSWLTVV.

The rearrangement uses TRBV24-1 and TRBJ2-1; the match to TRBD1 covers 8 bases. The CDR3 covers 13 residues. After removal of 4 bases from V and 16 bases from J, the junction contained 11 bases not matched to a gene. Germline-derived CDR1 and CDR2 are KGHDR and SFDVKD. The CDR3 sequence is CATSDLPGTGYFF. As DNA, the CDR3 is TGTGCCACCAGTGACCTCCCCGGGACAGGATATTTCTTC.

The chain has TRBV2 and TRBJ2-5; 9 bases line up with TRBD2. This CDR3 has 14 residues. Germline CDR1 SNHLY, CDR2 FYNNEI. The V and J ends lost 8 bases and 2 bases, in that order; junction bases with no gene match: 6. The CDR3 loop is CASRWGLAQETQYF. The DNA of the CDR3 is TGTGCCAGCCGGTGGGGACTAGCTCAAGAGACCCAGTACTTC. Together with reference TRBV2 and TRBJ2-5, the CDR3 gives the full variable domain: EPEVTQTPSHQVTQMGQEVILRCVPISNHLYFYWYRQILGQKVEFLVSFYNNEISEKSEIFDDQFSVERPDGSNFTLKIRSTKLEDSAMYFCASRWGLAQETQYFGPGTRLLVL.